The source of this T cell receptor beta chain is a study of shared clonotypes between healthy human individuals. In the case of this clone: Other nucleotide sequences in the sample specify the same CDR3.

Clones were read by immunoSEQ multiplex PCR, and TCRdb kept only the in-frame ones, dropping some. The sample includes some 240,000 clones, approximately 65% of them seen just once. V lost 2 bases and J lost 0; bases outside the gene matches: 0. Germline V gives CDR1 LNHDA, CDR2 SQIVND (reference sequence). The CDR3 has 16 amino acids. Input material: memory CD4+ T cells sorted from blood. The subset denotes: CD45RA-negative fraction. The rearrangement links TRBV19 to TRBJ2-3; 12 bases line up with TRBD2. The TCR was taken from a man younger than 45 in good health. The CDR3 DNA sequence: TGTGCCAGTAGTATACTAGCGGGAGGGAGCACAGATACGCAGTATTTT. Translation gives CASSILAGGSTDTQYF.